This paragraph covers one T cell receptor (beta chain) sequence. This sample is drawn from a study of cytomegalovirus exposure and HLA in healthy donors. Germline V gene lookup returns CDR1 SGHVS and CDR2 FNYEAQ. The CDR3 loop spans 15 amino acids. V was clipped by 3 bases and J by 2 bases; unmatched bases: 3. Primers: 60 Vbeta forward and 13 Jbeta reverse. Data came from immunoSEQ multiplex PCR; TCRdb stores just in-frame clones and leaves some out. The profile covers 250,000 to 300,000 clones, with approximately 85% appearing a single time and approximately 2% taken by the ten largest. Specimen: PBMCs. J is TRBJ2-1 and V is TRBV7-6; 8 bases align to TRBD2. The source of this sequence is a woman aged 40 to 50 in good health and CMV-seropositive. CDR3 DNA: TGTGCCAGCAGCTTTAGACTAGCGCCCTACAATGAGCAGTTCTTC. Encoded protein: CASSFRLAPYNEQFF.